This entry describes one T cell receptor beta chain. Antigen: not known. These data come from a study of regulatory T cells in long-lasting Graves disease. Study-wide context: Patients with persistent Graves' disease had over 5 years of antithyroid drugs and persistent TSH receptor antibodies. Study-wide results and limits: Researchers examined only peripheral blood and not thyroid tissue.

Time point: persistent/refractory GD, antithyroid drugs over 5 years with positive TRAb. PBMC-extracted RNA yielded the TCR library. Arm-PCR of CDR3 regions and iRepertoire HTBI primers were used to build TCR beta libraries. MiXCR, run by TCRdb on the multiplex PCR reads, gives a single entry per CDR3 protein. The sample holds around 400,000 distinct CDR3 sequences, 20% to 25% seen once. This clonotype was obtained from a female donor with Graves disease. This sample comprised peripheral blood mononuclear cells (PBMCs), obtained when the disease was refractory, from a patient treated with antithyroid drugs.

The CDR3 spells CASSYGRENTGELFF. DNA of the CDR3: TGTGCCAGCAGTTACGGGCGGGAGAACACCGGGGAGCTGTTTTTT. The chain recombines TRBV6-5 with TRBJ2-2, with D perhaps matching TRBD2 (6 bases). The CDR3 covers 15 residues. V lost 2 bases and J lost 1, with 8 bases in between. Germline lookup yields CDR1 MNHEY and CDR2 SVGAGI.